This T cell receptor beta chain was recorded in a study of blood T cell repertoires in COVID-19. For the study at large: PBMCs, B-cell-depleted T cells, or T cells were the source of the cDNA or gDNA that made up the material.

The assay was immunoSEQ multiplex PCR, and TCRdb's table has in-frame clones only and misses some. The data show a few hundred thousand clones, 80% to 90% seen once. Donors in Cohort 3 counted as recovered after two negative PCRs, clearance, or symptom resolution. The germline V gene encodes CDR1 SEHNR and CDR2 FQNEAQ (reference sequence). The ends were cut back, 6 bases at V and 7 bases at J, with 17 bases in the middle. This CDR3 has 14 residues. This TCR was sampled from a woman between 25 and 40 years old who had recovered from COVID-19. The sequenced material came from PBMCs or T cells enriched from blood (not recorded which). The J gene is TRBJ2-3, the V gene TRBV7-9; the D gene is possibly TRBD2 (6 bases). The CDR3 coding sequence is TGTGCCAGCAGTTCCGGGGGTAGCATAAATACGCAGTATTTT. This translates into CASSSGGSINTQYF.